This T cell receptor (beta chain) was retrieved from a study of cytotoxic CD8 clonotypes in ibrutinib-treated CLL. Whole-study findings and limits: Exceeding age-matched healthy donors, baseline clonality also tracked the counts of circulating CD8+ T cells. Higher clonality was seen at ibrutinib response and a return toward baseline at progression.

Concerning this clone: Its target is not known.

The protocol was immunoSEQ multiplex PCR, while the TCRdb copy is restricted to in-frame clones and leaves out a portion. This repertoire shows roughly 110,000 clones, about 58% found once; its top ten account for 30% to 45%. CDR1 SGHVS and CDR2 FQNEAQ come from the germline V gene. The CDR3 runs to 11 residues. Trimming removed 11 bases at V and 2 bases at J, with 9 bases between. J is TRBJ1-2 and V is TRBV7-8; D is unclear. This receptor was obtained from a human donor with chronic lymphocytic leukemia. The sequencing used PBMCs, collected after 24 months of ibrutinib treatment. The CDR3 spells CACEINYGYTF. The CDR3 bases are TGTGCCTGTGAGATAAACTATGGCTACACCTTC.